Presented here are 8 T cell receptor beta chains from one specimen sequenced in a study of T cell responses to AZD1222 COVID-19 vaccine. This table comes from immunoSEQ multiplex PCR, and its TCRdb copy is limited to in-frame clones, with some not included. The sample has over 150,000 clones, about 86% seen once; the top ten hold 5.5% to 6%. Sample: peripheral blood, taken on day 0 of MenACWY control vaccination. Receptor source: an adult in good health.

This sequence joins TRBV28 and TRBJ2-1; D is possibly TRBD2 (7 bases). CDR1 and CDR2 (germline): MDHEN, SYDVKM. This CDR3 spans 18 amino acids. V gave up 5 bases and J gave up 3 bases, with 23 bases separating them. The DNA for the CDR3 is TGTGCCAGCAGTACCCCTGGGACATCCGGGACTAACTACAATGAGCAGTTCTTC. Amino acid sequence: CASSTPGTSGTNYNEQFF.

This clone was seen only once. The chain recombines TRBV27 with TRBJ2-3, with 8 bases that match TRBD1. Germline values: CDR1 MNHEY, CDR2 SMNVEV (reference sequence). The junction had 7 bases not matched to a gene; V was cut back by 5 bases and J by 0 bases. This CDR3 region has 16 residues. The CDR3 loop is CASSTRGQESTDTQYF. The CDR3 region has the DNA TGTGCCAGCAGTACACGGGGACAGGAAAGCACAGATACGCAGTATTTT.

The count of this clone is one. The genes are TRBV4-2 and TRBJ2-3; the D gene is possibly TRBD2 (6 bases). Trimming took 3 bases from V and 2 from J, leaving 12 bases between them. This CDR3 has 15 residues. The germline V gene has CDR1 LGHNA and CDR2 YNFKEQ. Here the CDR3 reads CASSQERVNTDTQYF. The CDR3 DNA is TGTGCCAGCAGCCAGGAGCGGGTAAACACAGATACGCAGTATTTT.

A remark on this clone: Other DNA sequences in the same sample also yield this CDR3. V is TRBV4-1 and J is TRBJ1-5; no clear D gene. V shed 0 bases and J shed 2 bases, with 5 bases lying between them. Per germline, CDR1 MGHRA and CDR2 YSYEKL. The CDR3 covers 14 residues. CDR3 DNA sequence: TGCGCCAGCAGCCAAGATGGCCGCAATCAGCCCCAGCATTTT. As protein: CASSQDGRNQPQHF.

The gene calls are TRBV28 and TRBJ2-1; maybe TRBD2 (7 bases). The V and J ends lost 7 bases and 6 bases respectively, with 16 bases between them. The V gene's germline CDR1 is MDHEN and CDR2 SYDVKM. The CDR3 contains 14 residues. CDR3 in amino acids: CASNRAGAINEQFF. Here the CDR3 DNA reads TGTGCCAGCAACCGGGCGGGGGCCATCAATGAGCAGTTCTTC. The complete variable domain, with remaining parts taken from reference TRBV28 and TRBJ2-1, reads DVKVTQSSRYLVKRTGEKVFLECVQDMDHENMFWYRQDPGLGLRLIYFSYDVKMKEKGDIPEGYSVSREKKERFSLILESASTNQTSMYLCASNRAGAINEQFFGPGTRLTVL.

The V gene is TRBV5-5, the J gene TRBJ2-1; D remains ambiguous. This CDR3 region has 16 residues. Germline V lookup: CDR1 SGHKS, CDR2 YYEKEE (reference sequence). The V and J ends lost 2 bases and 8 bases respectively, with 20 bases between them. The CDR3 is CASSLRTMIPSDEQFF. CDR3 sequence (DNA): TGTGCCAGCAGCTTACGGACCATGATCCCCTCCGATGAGCAGTTCTTC.

This rearrangement joins TRBV6-2 or TRBV6-3 to TRBJ2-7; 9 nucleotides align to TRBD1. This CDR3 is built from 17 residues. Per the germline V gene, CDR1 is MNHEY and CDR2 is SVGEGT. The V segment lost 2 bases and the J segment 0 bases; nucleotides outside the gene matches: 8. The CDR3 DNA follows: TGTGCCAGCAGTTACGTGAGCCGGGACAGGGTCTCCTACGAGCAGTACTTC. It translates to CASSYVSRDRVSYEQYF.

The chain employs TRBV6-5 and TRBJ1-2; perhaps TRBD1 as D (6 bases). The CDR3 consists of 13 residues. CDR1 and CDR2 (germline): MNHEY, SVGAGI. Trimming took off 4 bases at V and 4 bases at J, with 10 bases between the two ends. CDR3 loop: CASSWTDAYGYTF. DNA for the CDR3: TGTGCCAGCAGTTGGACAGATGCCTATGGCTACACCTTC.